This T cell receptor beta chain was obtained from a study of chemoradiotherapy in HPV16-positive cancers. Study in general: Candidate HPV-specific clones and shared TCR motifs came from a couple of HPV16-positive patients.

Repertoires were sampled repeatedly during chemoradiotherapy. Sequencing used immunoSEQ multiplex PCR; TCRdb keeps in-frame clones, though not all of them. The data hold approximately 9,000 clones, with approximately 83% observed a single time. V lost 1 base, J lost 5 bases, and 11 bases lay in between. Germline assignment: CDR1 KGHSH and CDR2 LQKENI. The CDR3 has 14 amino acids. Overall study results and limits: Non-HPV-specific T cells did not expand in tumors during treatment, whereas candidate HPV-specific clones and E7-related motifs did.

The count of this clone is one. Antigen specificity is unknown. Sequencing was performed on blood, taken from a patient who underwent chemoradiotherapy. The chain links TRBV18 to TRBJ2-5, with TRBD1 as a possible D gene (6 bases). The receptor comes from a human donor with HPV-associated anogenital cancer. The CDR3 DNA follows: TGTGCCAGCTCACCACAGGGGGATTCGGAGACCCAGTACTTC. Translating gives CASSPQGDSETQYF.